The rows below give T cell receptor beta chains drawn from one sample of a study of T-cell reconstitution after alpha-beta-depleted transplantation in children. TCRdb redid the calling of the PCR reads with MiXCR, one entry per CDR3 protein. The data contain approximately 430,000 distinct CDR3 sequences, 16% of them singletons. The sequencing used PBMCs, mostly from graft donor cells, collected 360 days after TCRalphabeta/CD19-depleted stem cell transplant. Receptors were obtained from a boy under three years old who had a stem cell transplant for Wiskott-Aldrich syndrome, so the T cells may come from the graft donor. The CDR3 runs from the conserved cysteine through the conserved F or W. The D gene is left open where the match is weak. Only some rows state a clone size, as once, few, many or a class for expanded clones.

j_call v_call d_call clone_size cdr3_aa cdr3_nt
TRBJ2-1 TRBV6-1 . . CASSEQWVLSYNEQFF TGTGCCAGCAGTGAACAGTGGGTACTCTCCTACAATGAGCAGTTCTTC
TRBJ2-3 TRBV5-1 TRBD2 few CASSWGLASDTQYF TGCGCCAGCAGCTGGGGACTAGCCTCAGATACGCAGTATTTT
TRBJ2-7 TRBV2 . few CASQLQGYYEQYF TGTGCCAGCCAACTCCAGGGATACTACGAGCAGTACTTC
TRBJ2-1 TRBV24-1 TRBD2 . CATSDLGLADNEQFF TGTGCCACCAGTGATTTAGGACTAGCGGACAATGAGCAGTTCTTC
TRBJ2-5 TRBV7-2 . . CASSLLQTQYF TGTGCCAGCAGCTTACTCCAGACCCAGTACTTC
TRBJ1-4 TRBV6-5 . . CASSHSGRGNEKLFF TGTGCCAGCAGCCACTCGGGGAGGGGTAATGAAAAACTGTTTTTT
TRBJ2-2 TRBV28 . . CASRTVGTGELFF TGTGCCAGCAGGACAGTAGGGACCGGGGAGCTGTTTTTT
TRBJ2-7 TRBV12-3/TRBV12-4 . many CASSLSGDSAYEQYF TGTGCCAGCAGTTTATCGGGAGACAGTGCCTACGAGCAGTACTTC
TRBJ2-1 TRBV20-1 TRBD2 . CSARGSGRAFNEQFF TGCAGTGCTAGAGGTAGCGGGAGGGCCTTCAATGAGCAGTTCTTC
TRBJ2-1 TRBV5-1 . many CASSLAGADTVFNEQFF TGCGCCAGCAGCTTGGCTGGGGCAGATACGGTATTCAATGAGCAGTTCTTC
TRBJ1-1 TRBV27 . . CASSRRTEANTEAFF TGTGCCAGCAGTCGACGGACGGAGGCGAACACTGAAGCTTTCTTT
TRBJ2-2 TRBV9 . few CASSVEGGSVGELFF TGTGCCAGCAGCGTAGAAGGAGGGTCGGTCGGGGAGCTGTTTTTT
TRBJ2-7 TRBV5-1 . few CASRLGGTYEQYF TGCGCCAGCAGGCTAGGAGGTACCTACGAGCAGTACTTC
TRBJ2-3 TRBV7-8 . . CASSLDTMLILDTQYF TGTGCCAGCAGCTTAGACACTATGCTTATTTTGGATACGCAGTATTTT
TRBJ1-5 TRBV7-9 TRBD1 . CASSSTGVEQPQHF TGTGCCAGCAGCTCAACAGGGGTAGAACAGCCCCAGCATTTT
TRBJ2-7 TRBV7-2 TRBD1 . CASSFGTGGVPYEQYF TGTGCCAGCAGCTTCGGGACAGGGGGCGTACCCTACGAGCAGTACTTC
TRBJ1-1 TRBV20-1 . few CSAMGQTRSEAFF TGCAGTGCTATGGGTCAAACGAGATCCGAAGCTTTCTTT
TRBJ2-1 TRBV18 TRBD1 few CATTTGALNEQFF TGTGCCACCACGACAGGGGCGCTTAATGAGCAGTTCTTC
TRBJ2-1 TRBV20-1 . few CSAATELGNYNEQFF TGCAGTGCCGCGACAGAATTGGGAAACTACAATGAGCAGTTCTTC
TRBJ1-1 TRBV20-1 . few CSAKEVQGTNTEAFF TGCAGTGCTAAGGAGGTACAGGGAACGAACACTGAAGCTTTCTTT
TRBJ2-5 TRBV20-1 TRBD1 . CKAEAGGHRETQYF TGCAAGGCGGAGGCAGGGGGTCACAGGGAGACCCAGTACTTC
TRBJ1-3 TRBV10-3 . . CAISESWATGPSGNTIYF TGTGCCATCAGTGAGTCGTGGGCCACAGGACCCTCTGGAAACACCATATATTTT
TRBJ1-5 TRBV4-2 . . CASSQFVSAYPPQHF TGTGCCAGCAGCCAATTCGTAAGTGCGTATCCGCCCCAGCATTTT
TRBJ2-3 TRBV20-1 . . CSAPYRKGADTQYF TGCAGTGCGCCCTATAGAAAAGGGGCAGATACGCAGTATTTT
TRBJ1-2 TRBV29-1 . few CSVFSIGVVSGYTF TGCAGCGTTTTTTCGATAGGGGTGGTCTCTGGCTACACCTTC
TRBJ2-4 TRBV5-1 . . CASSLYGELAKNIQYF TGCGCCAGCAGCTTGTATGGGGAGCTAGCCAAAAACATTCAGTACTTC
TRBJ1-5 TRBV24-1 . few CATSDGLNQPQHF TGTGCCACCAGTGATGGGCTGAATCAGCCCCAGCATTTT
TRBJ2-7 TRBV29-1 . few CSVERVGGSYEQYF TGCAGCGTTGAAAGGGTTGGGGGTTCCTACGAGCAGTACTTC
TRBJ2-7 TRBV7-9 TRBD1 few CASSSRGRQPSYEQYF TGTGCCAGCAGCTCGAGGGGGCGACAGCCCTCCTACGAGCAGTACTTC
TRBJ1-1 TRBV7-9 . few CASSLASREAFF TGTGCCAGCAGCTTAGCGTCCAGAGAAGCTTTCTTT
TRBJ2-3 TRBV24-1 TRBD2 . CATSEREKGPDTQYF TGTGCCACCAGTGAGCGGGAGAAGGGCCCAGATACGCAGTATTTT
TRBJ2-3 TRBV5-5 . . CASSRSNFREDTQYF TGTGCCAGCAGCCGGTCGAATTTCAGGGAGGATACGCAGTATTTT
TRBJ2-5 TRBV7-2 TRBD2 few CASSFQRGEQETQYF TGTGCCAGCAGCTTCCAGCGGGGAGAACAAGAGACCCAGTACTTC